This TCR beta chain was sequenced during a study of blood T cell repertoires in COVID-19. Trimming stripped 8 bases from V and 2 bases from J, with 12 bases between. The CDR3 consists of 13 residues. In germline, CDR1 is SNHLY, CDR2 FYNNEI. Only in-frame clones appear in the TCRdb table, and some are missing; sequencing was by immunoSEQ multiplex PCR. The sample includes under 400,000 clones, approximately 86% of them seen just once. Sequencing used PBMCs or T cells enriched from blood (not recorded which). This chain links TRBV2 with TRBJ2-5, with D possibly matching TRBD1 (5 bases). The clonotype originates from a middle-aged woman with acute COVID-19. The CDR3 spells CASAGARQETQYF. The DNA for the CDR3 is TGTGCCAGCGCTGGGGCACGACAAGAGACCCAGTACTTC.